This paragraph reports one TCR beta chain. These data are taken from a study of T cells in Graves' hyperthyroidism and ophthalmopathy. Researchers took RNA transcripts and amplified the TCR beta CDR3 regions from them. With the HTBI primer set, the TCR CDR3 went through a first round of RT-PCR. TCRdb re-analysed the multiplex PCR reads in MiXCR, keeping a single row per CDR3 protein. The sample has 300,000 to 450,000 distinct CDR3 sequences, about 17% seen once. Each patient was aged 18 to 65 and had newly diagnosed hyperthyroidism of under 2 months' duration. The sample consisted of blood. The sequence was obtained from a woman aged 25 to 39 with Graves' hyperthyroidism that later progressed to Graves' ophthalmopathy.

The DNA for the CDR3 is TGCAGCGTTGTCCCCAGGGACGGCTGGTACGAGCAGTACTTC. As protein: CSVVPRDGWYEQYF. The chain joins TRBV29-1 to TRBJ2-7; D tentatively fits TRBD1 or TRBD2 (5 bases each). Germline values: CDR1 SQVTM, CDR2 ANQGSEA. V shed 4 bases and J shed 4 bases, with 17 bases lying between them. The CDR3 loop spans 14 amino acids.